The 19 T cell receptor beta chains below all came from one sample that was sequenced in a study of shared clonotypes between healthy human individuals. TCRdb's copy holds only in-frame clones and misses some; the assay was immunoSEQ multiplex PCR. The sample has more than 2 million clones, around 95% seen once. The sample consisted of naive CD4+ T cells sorted from blood. Subset of the sample: CD45RA+ positively selected. These receptors were obtained from a man in his late teens or twenties in good health.

V is TRBV4-1 and J is TRBJ2-1, with D perhaps TRBD1 (5 bases). V gave up 4 bases and J gave up 2 bases, with 12 bases separating them. There are 15 residues in the CDR3. Looked up from germline, CDR1 is MGHRA and CDR2 is YSYEKL. The CDR3 DNA is TGCGCCAGCAGCCCTCAGGGAATCACCTACAATGAGCAGTTCTTC. Its translation is CASSPQGITYNEQFF.

The V gene is TRBV25-1, the J gene TRBJ2-3, with D perhaps assigned TRBD1 or TRBD2 (7 bases each). V was trimmed by 6 bases and J by 4 bases, leaving 17 bases between them. CDR1 is MGHDK and CDR2 is SYGVNS in the germline V gene. This CDR3 region has 15 residues. CDR3 protein: CASRPTGRVADTQYF. The CDR3 bases are TGTGCCAGCAGACCGACAGGGAGGGTGGCAGATACGCAGTATTTT.

V usage is TRBV7-6 and J usage is TRBJ2-5, with D possibly being TRBD1 (5 bases). The CDR3 is 12 amino acids. Germline assignment: CDR1 SGHVS and CDR2 FNYEAQ. V was shortened by 4 bases and J by 4 bases, with 7 bases between the two germline ends. The CDR3 DNA sequence: TGTGCCAGCAGCTCAGGGTTAGAGACCCAGTACTTC. This gives the protein CASSSGLETQYF.

This chain links TRBV27 with TRBJ1-6; D perhaps matches TRBD1 (5 bases). The CDR3 runs 17 residues. CDR1 is MNHEY and CDR2 is SMNVEV in the germline V gene (reference sequence). Trimming shortened V by 0 bases and J by 1 base, and 10 bases separated the two germline ends. CDR3 protein: CASSLSGVFSYNSPLHF. CDR3 coding DNA: TGTGCCAGCAGTTTATCAGGGGTTTTTTCCTATAATTCACCCCTCCACTTT.

The gene calls are TRBV7-9 and TRBJ2-2; 10 positions agree with TRBD1. V shed 4 bases and J 6 bases; nucleotides not matched to a gene: 8. The germline CDR1 and CDR2 sequences are SEHNR and FQNEAQ (reference sequence). The CDR3 length is 16 residues. CDR3 DNA: TGTGCCAGCAGCTCCTCGACAGGGGGCGCCCCCGGGGAGCTGTTTTTT. It encodes CASSSSTGGAPGELFF. Full variable domain (rest looked up from reference TRBV7-9 and TRBJ2-2): DTGVSQNPRHKITKRGQNVTFRCDPISEHNRLYWYRQTLGQGPEFLTYFQNEAQLEKSRLLSDRFSAERPKGSFSTLEIQRTEQGDSAMYLCASSSSTGGAPGELFFGEGSRLTVL.

This clone was seen more than once but under ten times. The DNA of the CDR3 is TGCGCCAGCAGTAGGAGCGAACAAGAGACCCAGTACTTC. Translated: CASSRSEQETQYF. The chain couples TRBV5-1 to TRBJ2-5; D call uncertain. The CDR3 totals 13 residues. V lost 5 bases and J 2 bases, leaving 10 bases between the germline ends. Germline V CDR1 and CDR2: SGHRS, YFSETQ.

The rearrangement joins TRBV29-1 to TRBJ2-4; D unresolved. This CDR3 comprises 12 residues. V was cut by 4 bases and J by 6 bases, with 10 bases left in between. CDR1 is SQVTM, CDR2 ANQGSEA, per germline. This CDR3 is CSVVEGTNIQYF. DNA for the CDR3: TGCAGCGTTGTGGAAGGTACAAACATTCAGTACTTC.

The chain links TRBV6-5 to TRBJ1-5; 8 bases map to TRBD1. Germline CDR1 is MNHEY and CDR2 is SVGAGI. The CDR3 extends over 15 amino acids. V lost 5 bases to trimming and J lost 6 bases; unmatched junction nucleotides: 9. CDR3 protein: CASSRTGSVGQPQHF. The DNA of the CDR3 is TGTGCCAGCAGTAGGACAGGGAGCGTGGGTCAGCCCCAGCATTTT.

V is TRBV7-6 and J is TRBJ2-1; TRBD2 is a possible D gene (6 bases). The CDR3 consists of 15 residues. Trimming took 5 bases from V and 0 from J, leaving 11 bases between them. Germline CDR1 is SGHVS and CDR2 is FNYEAQ. The CDR3 sequence: CASSAGLSSYNEQFF. The DNA of the CDR3 is TGTGCCAGCAGCGCGGGACTGAGCTCCTACAATGAGCAGTTCTTC.

The chain couples TRBV30 to TRBJ2-2; 12 nucleotides agree with TRBD2. Trimming removed 0 bases from V and 4 bases from J; junction bases left unmatched: 0. Germline loops: CDR1 GTSNPN, CDR2 SVGIG (reference sequence). There are 15 residues in the CDR3. The CDR3 is CAWSVGLAGTGELFF. The CDR3 DNA reads as TGTGCCTGGAGTGTGGGACTAGCGGGCACCGGGGAGCTGTTTTTT.

Points on this clone: Other DNA variants within this sample encode the same CDR3. The CDR3 spells CASSYSGQTYEQYF. The CDR3 DNA follows: TGTGCCAGCAGTTACTCCGGACAGACCTACGAGCAGTACTTC. This chain uses TRBV6-5 with TRBJ2-7; D possibly corresponds to TRBD1 (6 bases). Per the germline V gene, CDR1 is MNHEY and CDR2 is SVGAGI. The CDR3 length is 14 residues. V lost 0 bases to trimming and J lost 2 bases, with 8 bases between them.

Worth noting for this clone: In the same sample, other DNA sequences code for this CDR3. V is TRBV9 and J is TRBJ2-7; D ambiguous. Germline V gene sequence: CDR1 SGDLS, CDR2 YYNGEE. The CDR3 consists of 14 residues. V was cut by 0 bases and J by 2 bases, with 9 bases left in between. The CDR3 loop reads CASSVEPGTYEQYF. The DNA for the CDR3 is TGTGCCAGCAGCGTAGAACCAGGAACCTACGAGCAGTACTTC. Looking up the rest from reference TRBV9 and TRBJ2-7 gives the full variable domain: DSGVTQTPKHLITATGQRVTLRCSPRSGDLSVYWYQQSLDQGLQFLIQYYNGEERAKGNILERFSAQQFPDLHSELNLSSLELGDSALYFCASSVEPGTYEQYFGPGTRLTVT.

The CDR3 DNA reads as TGTGCCACCAGATCCTTATTTGCGGACGGAATGAACTCTGGAAACACCATATATTTT. Translated, it gives CATRSLFADGMNSGNTIYF. The V gene is TRBV7-9, the J gene TRBJ1-3; unclear D gene. The CDR3 runs to 19 residues. Germline V gene data show CDR1 as SEHNR and CDR2 as FQNEAQ (reference sequence). V was cut by 10 bases and J by 0 bases, with 28 bases left in between.

This clone was counted a few times. This chain joins TRBV30 and TRBJ1-5, with no clear D. The CDR3 is made up of 13 amino acids. CDR1 is GTSNPN and CDR2 is SVGIG in the germline V gene (reference sequence). The V gene lost 1 base and the J gene lost 7 bases, with 11 bases spanning the gap. The CDR3 DNA follows: TGTGCCTGGAGTGAACAGTGGAGGCAGCCCCAGCATTTT. Translating gives CAWSEQWRQPQHF.

The chain is built from TRBV30 and TRBJ2-2; TRBD2 matches at 8 bases. Germline V gene data show CDR1 as GTSNPN and CDR2 as SVGIG (reference sequence). The V gene end was trimmed by 1 base and the J gene end by 1 base; junction bases not matched to a gene: 5. The CDR3 is 16 residues long. In DNA, the CDR3 is TGTGCCTGGAGTGGCCTAGCGGGTAGGAACACCGGGGAGCTGTTTTTT. This codes for CAWSGLAGRNTGELFF.

This chain joins TRBV5-1 and TRBJ1-5; D is undetermined. From germline, CDR1 is SGHRS and CDR2 YFSETQ. V was shortened by 5 bases and J by 0 bases, with 6 bases between the two germline ends. The CDR3 spans 13 residues. The chain's CDR3 is CASRQYSNQPQHF. In nucleotides, the CDR3 is TGCGCCAGCAGGCAGTATAGCAATCAGCCCCAGCATTTT.

The chain links TRBV9 to TRBJ2-3; D might be TRBD2 (6 bases). This CDR3 contains 15 residues. Trimming removed 2 bases from V and 0 bases from J, with 10 bases in between. CDR1 is SGDLS, CDR2 YYNGEE, per germline. In nucleotides, the CDR3 is TGTGCCAGCAGCGTCCTCGGGACTAGCACAGATACGCAGTATTTT. Translated: CASSVLGTSTDTQYF.

The chain joins TRBV6-1 to TRBJ2-3; D is perhaps TRBD2 (6 bases). The CDR3 totals 12 residues. Looked up from germline, CDR1 is MNHNS and CDR2 is SASEGT. Here the CDR3 reads CAAGQRVDTQYF. CDR3 DNA: TGTGCAGCGGGCCAGAGAGTCGATACGCAGTATTTT.

V and J are TRBV6-1 and TRBJ2-7; 8 nucleotides agree with TRBD1. The junction had 9 bases not matched to a gene; V was cut back by 5 bases and J by 6 bases. CDR1 is MNHNS, CDR2 SASEGT, per germline. The CDR3 contains 14 residues. The CDR3 DNA sequence: TGTGCCAGCAGTCCGACAGGGGCCAGGGGCGAGCAGTACTTC. Protein: CASSPTGARGEQYF.